What follows are 19 T cell receptor beta chains derived from one specimen sequenced in a study of OX40 agonist ivuxolimab in advanced cancers. TCRdb's copy holds only in-frame clones and misses some; the assay was immunoSEQ multiplex PCR. The sample shows over 55,000 clones, roughly 93% of them seen only once. The sequences come from CD4+ or CD8+ T cells sorted from blood, collected in a trial of the OX40 agonist ivuxolimab. The source is an adult with an advanced solid tumor such as melanoma, head and neck, liver or kidney cancer.

The chain uses TRBV4-3 and TRBJ2-2; D is possibly TRBD1 (7 bases). Trimming took off 1 base at V and 6 bases at J, with 15 bases between the two ends. The CDR3 sequence is 16 residues long. Germline V gives CDR1 LGHNA, CDR2 YSLEER. CDR3 in amino acids: CASSQGRGPRAGELFF. The CDR3 DNA reads as TGCGCCAGCAGCCAAGGGAGGGGGCCGAGGGCCGGGGAGCTGTTTTTT.

The genes are TRBV21-1 and TRBJ1-5. TRBV21-1 counts as a pseudogene. The CDR3 is made up of 14 amino acids. The CDR3 protein is CASSKGRCNQPQHF. The CDR3 bases are TGTGCCAGCAGCAAAGGGAGGTGCAATCAGCCCCAGCATTTT.

The V gene is TRBV5-6, the J gene TRBJ2-5; weak D call: TRBD2 (6 bases). From germline, CDR1 is SGHDT and CDR2 YYEEEE. The CDR3 consists of 13 residues. The V and J ends lost 2 bases and 4 bases respectively, with 9 bases between them. The CDR3 DNA follows: TGTGCCAGCAGCTTAGCGGGTGGAGAGACCCAGTACTTC. Amino acid sequence: CASSLAGGETQYF.

This chain connects TRBV10-2 to TRBJ2-1; 7 bases align to TRBD1. Germline V lookup: CDR1 WSHSY, CDR2 SAAADI. J lost 5 bases, V lost 7 bases, and 17 bases had no gene match. This CDR3 comprises 17 residues. The CDR3 DNA sequence: TGCGCCAGCATGGGGAAAAGTAGGACAGGTTGGGACAATGAGCAGTTCTTC. Translated: CASMGKSRTGWDNEQFF.

The V call is TRBV4-1, the J call TRBJ2-2, with D tentatively TRBD1 (6 bases). CDR1 and CDR2 (germline): MGHRA, YSYEKL. This CDR3 is 16 amino acids long. V lost 4 bases, J lost 0 bases, and 12 bases lay in between. The CDR3 sequence is CASSLPGHANTGELFF. CDR3 nucleotides: TGCGCCAGCAGCCTACCGGGACACGCGAACACCGGGGAGCTGTTTTTT.

The rearrangement links TRBV21-1 to TRBJ1-6. TRBV21-1 is annotated as a pseudogene. This CDR3 contains 18 residues. The CDR3, as DNA: TGTGCCAGCACCCGGGACTCAGGGGATAGGATTATAAGGTCACCCCTCCACTTT. This gives the protein CASTRDSGDRIIRSPLHF.

This chain joins TRBV7-2 and TRBJ1-2; TRBD1 agrees at 8 bases. CDR3 length: 15 amino acids. The V segment lost 4 bases and the J segment 2 bases; nucleotides outside the gene matches: 6. CDR1 is SGHTA, CDR2 FQGNSA, per germline. In DNA, the CDR3 is TGTGCCAGCAGCTCACGGGACAGGCCGAACTATGGCTACACCTTC. This sequence encodes CASSSRDRPNYGYTF.

The sample holds one count of this clone. CDR3 sequence: CASSQDETDGNTIYF. CDR3 DNA sequence: TGCGCCAGCAGCCAAGATGAAACGGACGGAAACACCATATATTTT. J is TRBJ1-3 and V is TRBV4-1; no clear D. This CDR3 has 15 amino acids. V lost 0 bases, J lost 4 bases, and 10 bases lay in between. CDR1 and CDR2 from the germline V gene are MGHRA and YSYEKL.

The chain employs TRBV25-1 and TRBJ1-4, with D tentatively TRBD1 (6 bases). Deletions cut 5 bases from V and 8 bases from J, with 21 bases between. The CDR3 consists of 16 residues. Per the germline V gene, CDR1 is MGHDK and CDR2 is SYGVNS. This CDR3 reads CASSPFPQGGWEKLFF. The CDR3 nucleotides read TGTGCCAGCAGTCCCTTCCCACAGGGAGGATGGGAAAAACTGTTTTTT.

The V gene is TRBV27, the J gene TRBJ1-5; D remains unclear. V was clipped by 1 base and J by 3 bases, with 10 bases between them. CDR1 is MNHEY, CDR2 SMNVEV, per germline (reference sequence). The CDR3 extends over 15 amino acids. CDR3 amino acids: CASSLFLSANQPQHF. DNA for the CDR3: TGTGCCAGCAGTTTATTTCTTAGTGCCAATCAGCCCCAGCATTTT.

The chain joins TRBV28 to TRBJ1-5; 7 nucleotides agree with TRBD1. The J segment lost 2 bases and the V segment lost 2 bases, leaving 9 bases of the junction unmatched. Looked up from germline, CDR1 is MDHEN and CDR2 is SYDVKM. The CDR3 is 17 residues long. The CDR3 sequence: CASSLEFRGPRNQPQHF. The CDR3 DNA follows: TGTGCCAGCAGTTTAGAGTTTAGGGGGCCACGCAATCAGCCCCAGCATTTT.

V gene TRBV25-1 combines with J gene TRBJ2-5; no definite D call. CDR3 size: 12 residues. Germline V lookup: CDR1 MGHDK, CDR2 SYGVNS. The V end was cut by 6 bases, the J end by 3 bases, with 8 bases between. CDR3 in amino acids: CASSDLEETQYF. The CDR3 coding sequence is TGTGCCAGCAGCGATCTTGAAGAGACCCAGTACTTC.

The CDR3: CASSIFYRGSSTDTQYF. The CDR3 DNA reads TGTGCCAGTAGTATTTTTTATCGGGGGTCGAGCACAGATACGCAGTATTTT. V usage is TRBV19 and J usage is TRBJ2-3, with D possibly TRBD2 on 6 matching bases. CDR3 length: 17 residues. CDR1 is LNHDA and CDR2 is SQIVND in the germline V gene (reference sequence). The V and J ends lost 3 bases and 0 bases respectively, with 16 bases between them.

The CDR3 nucleotides are TGCGCCAGCAGCCAAGAGGGGGGAAGGACAGCGAACACTGAAGCTTTCTTT. Residues: CASSQEGGRTANTEAFF. The chain carries TRBV4-3 and TRBJ1-1, with TRBD1 as a possible D gene (6 bases). With 0 bases removed from V and 1 base from J, the gap between germline ends came to 15 bases. The CDR3 is 17 residues long. Looked up from germline, CDR1 is LGHNA and CDR2 is YSLEER.

This clone was observed a handful of times. The V gene is TRBV27, the J gene TRBJ2-1; D is possibly TRBD1 or TRBD2 (5 bases each). The V end lost 4 bases, the J end lost 7 bases, and 8 bases lay between the germline ends. This CDR3 comprises 12 residues. Germline values: CDR1 MNHEY, CDR2 SMNVEV (reference sequence). CDR3 sequence: CASSSWGNEQFF. In nucleotides, the CDR3 is TGTGCCAGCAGTTCCTGGGGGAATGAGCAGTTCTTC.

The CDR3 region is CASSLDRGTTGYNEQFF. The DNA of the CDR3 is TGTGCCAGCAGCTTAGATCGAGGGACTACGGGTTACAATGAGCAGTTCTTC. The V gene is TRBV11-3, the J gene TRBJ2-1; 7 positions match TRBD2. Germline CDR1 reads SGHNT; CDR2 reads YENEEA. The CDR3 extends over 17 amino acids. V was pared by 0 bases and J by 4 bases, with 9 bases of the junction left unmatched. Combining the CDR3 with reference TRBV11-3 and TRBJ2-1 gives the whole variable domain EAGVVQSPRYKIIEKKQPVAFWCNPISGHNTLYWYLQNLGQGPELLIRYENEEAVDDSQLPKDRFSAERLKGVDSTLKIQPAELGDSAVYLCASSLDRGTTGYNEQFFGPGTRLTVL.

The chain carries TRBV7-9 and TRBJ1-2; 7 positions agree with TRBD1. The CDR3 loop spans 13 amino acids. Germline V gene lookup returns CDR1 SEHNR and CDR2 FQNEAQ (reference sequence). With 5 bases clipped from V and 10 bases from J, the junction kept 10 bases outside the gene matches. The chain's CDR3 is CASSPPGTGAYTF. DNA of the CDR3: TGTGCCAGCAGCCCACCGGGTACAGGGGCCTACACCTTC.

V usage is TRBV19 and J usage is TRBJ2-7, with 11 bases that match TRBD1. Per germline, CDR1 LNHDA and CDR2 SQIVND (reference sequence). The V and J ends lost 3 bases and 0 bases, in that order; junction bases with no gene match: 1. The length of the CDR3 is 15 residues. The DNA for the CDR3 is TGTGCCAGTAGTATCGGGACAGGGGGCTCCTACGAGCAGTACTTC. Its translation is CASSIGTGGSYEQYF.

This chain joins TRBV11-2 and TRBJ2-4, with 8 nucleotides matching TRBD1. V shed 4 bases, J shed 0 bases, and the junction held 8 bases outside the gene matches. From germline, CDR1 is SGHAT and CDR2 FQNNGV. The CDR3 runs to 17 residues. CDR3 nucleotide sequence: TGTGCCAGCAGCTCCCGACAGGGGAACTTAGCCAAAAACATTCAGTACTTC. Protein sequence: CASSSRQGNLAKNIQYF.